A selection of T cell receptor beta chains follows, all from one sample in a study of cytomegalovirus exposure and HLA in healthy donors. Only in-frame clones appear in the TCRdb table, and some are missing; sequencing was by immunoSEQ multiplex PCR. The table lists about 76,000 clones, about 80% of them singletons. The specimen was PBMCs. The receptors stem from a man younger than 40 in good health and CMV-seronegative. Each CDR3 is given with its conserved first and last residue. A D gene is named only where the DNA matches it firmly. Rows give clone size only sometimes, using once, few, many, or a class for an expanded clone.

TRBD1 | TRBJ1-2 | TRBV7-9 | - | TGTGCCAGCAGCTCGGACAGGGGCCCCAATGGCTACACCTTC | CASSSDRGPNGYTF
TRBD1 | TRBJ2-3 | TRBV18 | - | TGTGCCAGCTCACGAAGACAGGGGGCAAAAACAGATACGCAGTATTTT | CASSRRQGAKTDTQYF
TRBD2 | TRBJ2-1 | TRBV5-4 | - | TGTGCCAGCAGCCTTGGGGGGACTAGCGGGATCTACAATGAGCAGTTCTTC | CASSLGGTSGIYNEQFF
TRBD1 | TRBJ1-3 | TRBV12-5 | - | TGTGCTAGTGGTTCCCGGACAGGCTATGGCAAGTCTGGAAACACCATATATTTT | CASGSRTGYGKSGNTIYF
TRBD2 | TRBJ2-3 | TRBV19 | - | TGTGCCAGTAGTAGACTAGCGGGAGGGCGTCATACGCAGTATTTT | CASSRLAGGRHTQYF
- | TRBJ2-5 | TRBV20-1 | - | TGCAGTGCTAGTATAGCGGAGACCCAGTACTTC | CSASIAETQYF
- | TRBJ1-4 | TRBV7-2 | - | TGTGCCAGCAGCTCTCAAGGGGGTACTAATGAAAAACTGTTTTTT | CASSSQGGTNEKLFF
- | TRBJ2-1 | TRBV28 | - | TGTGCCAGCAGTTTGGTGGGACACAGCTACAATGAGCAGTTCTTC | CASSLVGHSYNEQFF
TRBD2 | TRBJ2-7 | TRBV7-9 | - | TGTGCCAGCAGCGCAGCGGGGGGCTACTACGAGCAGTACTTC | CASSAAGGYYEQYF
TRBD1 | TRBJ1-1 | TRBV30 | - | TGTGCCTGGAGTGTAGGGAACAGGGGCACTGAAGCTTTCTTT | CAWSVGNRGTEAFF
TRBD2 | TRBJ2-1 | TRBV29-1 | - | TGCAGCGTGGATAAGCGGGAAGCGGTGAATGAGCAGTTCTTC | CSVDKREAVNEQFF
TRBD2 | TRBJ2-7 | TRBV4-1 | - | TGCGCCAGCAGCCAAAATACCTTCGGGACTAGTAACTACGAGCAGTACTTC | CASSQNTFGTSNYEQYF
TRBD1 | TRBJ1-1 | TRBV29-1 | once | TGCAGCGTTGGGGGGACAGGGGGTGTGAACACTGAAGCTTTCTTT | CSVGGTGGVNTEAFF
TRBD1 | TRBJ1-4 | TRBV5-1 | - | TGCGCCAGCAGCGAAGGGACAGGGGGGGAAAAACTGTTTTTT | CASSEGTGGEKLFF
- | TRBJ2-7 | TRBV7-9 | - | TGTGCCAGCAGCTTAGTGTCTAACGAGCAGTACTTC | CASSLVSNEQYF
- | TRBJ2-3 | TRBV6-1 | - | TGTGCCAGCAGTGCCGCGGCAGATACGCAGTATTTT | CASSAAADTQYF
- | TRBJ2-2 | TRBV21-1 | - | TGTGCCAGCAGCCCCTTTGATGTCGGTAGAGGATTCTCGAACACCGGGGAGCTGTTTTTT | CASSPFDVGRGFSNTGELFF
- | TRBJ1-1 | TRBV18 | - | TGTGCCGTCCGTGGGCTTATGAACACTGAAGCTTTCTTT | CAVRGLMNTEAFF
TRBD1 | TRBJ1-1 | TRBV29-1 | - | TGCAGCGGTCGACAGGGGAACACTGAAGCTTTCTTT | CSGRQGNTEAFF
- | TRBJ2-7 | TRBV2 | - | TGTGCCAGCAGGAGCTCCTACGAGCAGTACTTC | CASRSSYEQYF
TRBD1 | TRBJ1-1 | TRBV4-1 | - | TGCGCCAGCAGCCAAGATGGACAGGGGTATACTGAAGCTTTCTTT | CASSQDGQGYTEAFF
- | TRBJ1-2 | TRBV6-1 | - | TGTGCCAGTTCCGACAGCGCTAACTATGGCTACACCTTC | CASSDSANYGYTF
- | TRBJ1-6 | TRBV6-6 | - | TGTGCCAGCAGCCCAGATCTCTTCAATTCACCCCTCCACTTT | CASSPDLFNSPLHF
TRBD1 | TRBJ1-4 | TRBV6-5 | few | TGTGCCAGCAGTATAGGACAGGGGGCGGGAAAACTGTTTTTT | CASSIGQGAGKLFF
- | TRBJ1-3 | TRBV7-9 | - | TGTGCCAGCAGCTTAGTCCTGGGAAACACCATATATTTT | CASSLVLGNTIYF
- | TRBJ2-7 | TRBV11-2 | once | TGTGCCAGCAGCTTAGATAGGTGGGAGATGTACGAGCAGTACTTC | CASSLDRWEMYEQYF